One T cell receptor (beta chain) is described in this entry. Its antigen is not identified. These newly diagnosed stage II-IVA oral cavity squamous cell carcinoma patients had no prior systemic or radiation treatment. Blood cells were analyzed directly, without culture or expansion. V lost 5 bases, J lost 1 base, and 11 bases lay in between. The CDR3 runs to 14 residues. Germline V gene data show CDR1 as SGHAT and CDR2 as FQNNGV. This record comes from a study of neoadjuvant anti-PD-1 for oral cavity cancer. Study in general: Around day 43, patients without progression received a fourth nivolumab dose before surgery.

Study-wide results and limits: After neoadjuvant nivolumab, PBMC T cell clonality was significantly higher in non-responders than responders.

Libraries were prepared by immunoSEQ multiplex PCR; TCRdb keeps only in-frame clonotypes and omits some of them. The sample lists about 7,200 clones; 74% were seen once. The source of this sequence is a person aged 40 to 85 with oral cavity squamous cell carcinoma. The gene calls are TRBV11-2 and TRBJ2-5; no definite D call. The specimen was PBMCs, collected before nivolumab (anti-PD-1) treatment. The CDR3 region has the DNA TGTGCCAGCAGCGCCCGGGTTACCCAAGAGACCCAGTACTTC. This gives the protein CASSARVTQETQYF.